A single sample gave rise to the 25 T cell receptor beta chains below, sequenced in a study of T-cell reconstitution after alpha-beta-depleted transplantation in children (dated by TCRdb to 2016 to 2017). The treatment or condition tag for this specimen amounts to: allogeneic hematopoietic cell transplantation with graft depleted of TCRalphabeta T cells and CD19 B cells. Library preparation employed PCR. Data came from an Illumina HiSeq 2500. Molecular barcoding was employed in the preparation of TCR libraries, with unique molecular identifiers being used to normalize TCRbeta repertoire quantification. Using fastp at Q25 and MiXCR, TCRdb reprocessed the public reads and kept productive beta chains. Every distinct CDR3 protein forms one entry, paired with its most common genes and DNA. The table for this sample lists roughly 300,000 distinct CDR3 sequences; under 14% of them were counted only once. About a quarter of the sample is in the top ten clones.

The sequences come from peripheral blood, collected 180 days after TCRalphabeta/CD19-depleted stem cell transplant. Receptors were obtained from a male patient aged 2-10 years who had a stem cell transplant for chronic granulomatous disease, so the T cells may come from the graft donor.

This clonotype was seen repeatedly, ten times or more. J is TRBJ2-1 and V is TRBV5-1; D is unclear. The CDR3 is made up of 13 amino acids. Germline CDR1 SGHRS, CDR2 YFSETQ. Trimming removed 0 bases from V and 10 bases from J, with 11 bases in between. The CDR3 nucleotides are TGCGCCAGCAGCTTGGGAGCCCCCAACGAGCAGTTCTTC. It is translated as CASSLGAPNEQFF.

This clonotype was found many times. This chain connects TRBV27 to TRBJ2-6; D perhaps matches TRBD2 (5 bases). The germline V gene encodes CDR1 MNHEY and CDR2 SMNVEV (reference sequence). Trimming removed 5 bases from V and 0 bases from J, with 8 bases in between. The CDR3 extends over 15 amino acids. CDR3 protein: CASSGGLSGANVLTF. CDR3 nucleotides: TGTGCCAGCAGTGGCGGGCTCTCTGGGGCCAACGTCCTGACTTTC.

About this clonotype: Being one base from a much bigger clone, this may be a read error. This chain connects TRBV12-3 or TRBV12-4 to TRBJ2-2; perhaps TRBD2 as D (5 bases). The CDR3 contains 14 residues. This chain's CDR3 is CASSLSSRPGERFF. Written as DNA, the CDR3 is TGTGCCAGCAGTTTAAGTTCACGTCCCGGGGAGCGGTTTTTT.

In its sample, this clonotype was seen many times. CDR3 region: CASSLTGPETQYF. In DNA form, the CDR3 reads TGTGCCAGCAGCCTGACAGGCCCAGAGACCCAGTACTTC. The chain recombines TRBV9 with TRBJ2-5; possibly TRBD1 for D (6 bases). CDR3 length equals 13 residues. Per the germline V gene, CDR1 is SGDLS and CDR2 is YYNGEE. The germline V and J ends were trimmed by 4 bases and 4 bases, with 11 bases remaining between them.

This clonotype showed up many times. In nucleotides, the CDR3 is TGTGCCAGCAGCTTAGGGGGACCCAATGAGCAGTTCTTC. As protein: CASSLGGPNEQFF. This chain connects TRBV7-8 to TRBJ2-1; D is perhaps TRBD1 or TRBD2 (5 bases each). V was clipped by 1 base and J by 6 bases, with 7 bases between them. The CDR3 extends over 13 amino acids. Germline lookup yields CDR1 SGHVS and CDR2 FQNEAQ.

Many counts were recorded for this clonotype. The gene calls are TRBV6-1 and TRBJ1-4, with 7 positions matching TRBD1. Losses at the gene ends were 6 bases for V and 0 bases for J; bases not matched to a gene: 7. The germline V gene has CDR1 MNHNS and CDR2 SASEGT. This CDR3 is 16 amino acids long. CDR3 in DNA: TGTGCCAGCAGCCTGACAGGGCCGCCAACTAATGAAAAACTGTTTTTT. Translation gives CASSLTGPPTNEKLFF.

This clonotype was seen many times. The rearrangement uses TRBV3-1 and TRBJ1-2, with a possible D match to TRBD1 (6 bases). The CDR3 spans 15 residues. In germline, CDR1 is LGHDT, CDR2 YNNKEL (reference sequence). The V end lost 4 bases, the J end lost 4 bases, and 16 bases lay between the germline ends. The CDR3 here is CASSPTRTVIYGYTF. CDR3 DNA sequence: TGTGCCAGCAGCCCGACTCGGACAGTGATCTATGGCTACACCTTC.

This clonotype was found many times. This chain links TRBV30 with TRBJ2-1; D gene ambiguous. Germline V lookup: CDR1 GTSNPN, CDR2 SVGIG (reference sequence). The CDR3 is 11 residues long. V was shortened by 1 base and J by 5 bases, with 3 bases between the two germline ends. This CDR3 reads CAWSGDNEQFF. The DNA for the CDR3 is TGTGCCTGGAGTGGTGACAATGAGCAGTTCTTC.

In its sample, this clonotype was seen many times. V and J are TRBV7-9 and TRBJ2-3; 10 nucleotides match TRBD2. CDR1 is SEHNR and CDR2 is FQNEAQ in the germline V gene (reference sequence). The J segment lost 0 bases and the V segment lost 2 bases, leaving 2 bases of the junction unmatched. The CDR3 has 16 residues. The CDR3 reads CASSLRTSGSTDTQYF. Written as DNA, the CDR3 is TGTGCCAGCAGCTTAAGGACTAGCGGAAGCACAGATACGCAGTATTTT.

This clonotype was counted only a few times. CDR3: CATVGGRETQYF. The CDR3 DNA reads TGTGCCACTGTAGGGGGCAGAGAGACCCAGTACTTC. The chain carries TRBV28 and TRBJ2-5; 7 nucleotides line up with TRBD1. Germline loops: CDR1 MDHEN, CDR2 SYDVKM. The CDR3 is made up of 12 amino acids. V gave up 10 bases and J gave up 4 bases; unmatched junction bases: 6.

This chain joins TRBV5-6 and TRBJ1-1; D may be TRBD1 (5 bases). The V end was cut by 5 bases, the J end by 2 bases, with 13 bases between. The CDR3 covers 14 residues. Germline values: CDR1 SGHDT, CDR2 YYEEEE. The CDR3 reads CASSCGTANTEAFF. The CDR3 nucleotides read TGTGCCAGCAGTTGCGGGACGGCTAACACTGAAGCTTTCTTT.

This clonotype was counted at least ten times. The chain is built from TRBV2 and TRBJ2-7; 7 positions agree with TRBD1. V lost 8 bases to trimming and J lost 4 bases; unmatched junction nucleotides: 5. Germline values: CDR1 SNHLY, CDR2 FYNNEI. The CDR3 totals 12 residues. CDR3 protein: CASGTDLYEQYF. The CDR3 coding sequence is TGTGCCAGCGGGACAGACCTATACGAGCAGTACTTC.

This clonotype was counted many times. This chain uses TRBV6-1 with TRBJ1-2; tentatively, D is TRBD1 (5 bases). CDR1 MNHNS and CDR2 SASEGT come from the germline V gene. The length of the CDR3 is 15 residues. V lost 9 bases, J lost 4 bases, and 21 bases lay in between. Written as DNA, the CDR3 is TGTGCCAGTTACGTAGAGCCGGGACTGAGCTATGGCTACACCTTC. Translated: CASYVEPGLSYGYTF.

This clonotype showed up many times. The chain carries TRBV18 and TRBJ2-1; the D is unclear. Germline V lookup: CDR1 KGHSH, CDR2 LQKENI. This CDR3 spans 13 amino acids. Between the trimmed V and J ends, which lost 3 bases and 7 bases, there was a span of 10 bases. The CDR3 coding sequence is TGTGCCAGCTCACCGACCTTGGGGAATGAGCAGTTCTTC. It codes for CASSPTLGNEQFF.

The J gene is TRBJ1-6, the V gene TRBV7-2; D call uncertain. Trimming cost V 5 bases and J 8 bases, with 16 bases left between them. The CDR3 is 15 amino acids. Germline V gives CDR1 SGHTA, CDR2 FQGNSA. The CDR3 protein is CASSKYNLAHSPLHF. CDR3 in DNA: TGTGCCAGCAGCAAGTATAATTTAGCCCATTCACCCCTCCACTTT.

This clonotype appeared many times. The V and J genes are TRBV7-8 and TRBJ2-1; D remains ambiguous. The V and J ends lost 5 bases and 5 bases respectively, with 10 bases between them. Germline V gene data show CDR1 as SGHVS and CDR2 as FQNEAQ. CDR3 length: 13 residues. For the CDR3, the DNA is TGTGCCAGCAGCCCTCGACACAACAATGAGCAGTTCTTC. Protein product: CASSPRHNNEQFF.

This clonotype has a count of ten or more. The rearrangement uses TRBV10-3 and TRBJ1-1; maybe TRBD1 (6 bases). From germline, CDR1 is ENHRY and CDR2 SYGVKD. V was clipped by 3 bases and J by 5 bases, with 10 bases between them. The CDR3 loop spans 13 amino acids. The DNA of the CDR3 is TGTGCCATCAGTGACCTCGGACAGACTGAAGCTTTCTTT. It translates to CAISDLGQTEAFF.

The chain recombines TRBV7-9 with TRBJ2-3, with D perhaps TRBD2 (5 bases). Germline loops: CDR1 SEHNR, CDR2 FQNEAQ (reference sequence). This CDR3 comprises 15 residues. The germline V and J ends were trimmed by 3 bases and 2 bases, with 12 bases remaining between them. The CDR3 protein is CASSFVLGDTDTQYF. The DNA of the CDR3 is TGTGCCAGCAGCTTCGTACTAGGTGACACAGATACGCAGTATTTT. Complete variable domain (other parts from reference TRBV7-9 and TRBJ2-3): DTGVSQNPRHKITKRGQNVTFRCDPISEHNRLYWYRQTLGQGPEFLTYFQNEAQLEKSRLLSDRFSAERPKGSFSTLEIQRTEQGDSAMYLCASSFVLGDTDTQYFGPGTRLTVL.

This clonotype was counted ten times or more. This chain uses TRBV5-1 with TRBJ1-2; D remains ambiguous. The CDR3 covers 16 residues. The V gene's germline CDR1 is SGHRS and CDR2 YFSETQ. Deletions cut 4 bases from V and 1 base from J, with 17 bases between. CDR3 loop: CASSPRQGPINYGYTF. CDR3 DNA: TGCGCCAGCAGCCCCCGACAAGGACCTATTAACTATGGCTACACCTTC.

This clonotype was counted at least ten times. This chain links TRBV6-1 with TRBJ1-2; TRBD1 matches 8 bases. In germline, CDR1 is MNHNS, CDR2 SASEGT. The trim removed 3 bases at V and 9 bases at J, leaving 9 bases unmatched. The CDR3 runs to 14 residues. The CDR3 coding sequence is TGTGCCAGCAGTGACCGAGACAGGGGCTTGAGCTACACCTTC. This sequence encodes CASSDRDRGLSYTF.

This clonotype was recorded at least ten times. The chain joins TRBV12-3 or TRBV12-4 to TRBJ2-7, with a weak D call TRBD1 (6 bases). There are 11 residues in the CDR3. The germline V and J ends were trimmed by 7 bases and 5 bases, with 9 bases remaining between them. CDR3 protein: CASTKGDEQYF. The CDR3 DNA is TGTGCCAGCACCAAGGGGGACGAGCAGTACTTC.

This clonotype was observed at least ten times. V usage is TRBV29-1 and J usage is TRBJ2-7; D remains unclear. V lost 6 bases and J 5 bases, leaving 17 bases between the germline ends. The CDR3 has 13 residues. Germline V gene lookup returns CDR1 SQVTM and CDR2 ANQGSEA. This CDR3 reads CSVSPGARDEQYF. CDR3 in DNA: TGCAGCGTCTCCCCGGGCGCTCGAGACGAGCAGTACTTC.

The chain combines TRBV7-2 with TRBJ2-1, with 7 positions matching TRBD2. Germline lookup yields CDR1 SGHTA and CDR2 FQGNSA. V lost 2 bases and J lost 8; bases outside the gene matches: 12. CDR3 length: 16 amino acids. The CDR3, as DNA: TGTGCCAGCAGCTTATGGGGCGGCGGGAGTGGCGATGAGCAGTTCTTC. Encoded protein: CASSLWGGGSGDEQFF.

Ten or more counts support this clonotype. V usage is TRBV20-1 and J usage is TRBJ2-3; TRBD2 matches 15 bases. Looked up from germline, CDR1 is DFQATT and CDR2 is SNEGSKA (reference sequence). The CDR3 covers 17 residues. The ends lost 5 bases at V and 2 bases at J; junction bases unmatched: 8. The CDR3: CSAPGTSGGPSTDTQYF. DNA for the CDR3: TGCAGTGCTCCCGGGACTAGCGGGGGGCCTTCCACAGATACGCAGTATTTT.

Many counts were recorded for this clonotype. The rearrangement joins TRBV7-2 to TRBJ2-2; D gene ambiguous. CDR3 size: 16 residues. The V gene lost 1 base and the J gene lost 6 bases, with 15 bases spanning the gap. Germline assignment: CDR1 SGHTA and CDR2 FQGNSA. CDR3 nucleotides: TGTGCCAGCAGCTTAGAGAATGCGAAAAACGCCGGGGAGCTGTTTTTT. Its translation: CASSLENAKNAGELFF.